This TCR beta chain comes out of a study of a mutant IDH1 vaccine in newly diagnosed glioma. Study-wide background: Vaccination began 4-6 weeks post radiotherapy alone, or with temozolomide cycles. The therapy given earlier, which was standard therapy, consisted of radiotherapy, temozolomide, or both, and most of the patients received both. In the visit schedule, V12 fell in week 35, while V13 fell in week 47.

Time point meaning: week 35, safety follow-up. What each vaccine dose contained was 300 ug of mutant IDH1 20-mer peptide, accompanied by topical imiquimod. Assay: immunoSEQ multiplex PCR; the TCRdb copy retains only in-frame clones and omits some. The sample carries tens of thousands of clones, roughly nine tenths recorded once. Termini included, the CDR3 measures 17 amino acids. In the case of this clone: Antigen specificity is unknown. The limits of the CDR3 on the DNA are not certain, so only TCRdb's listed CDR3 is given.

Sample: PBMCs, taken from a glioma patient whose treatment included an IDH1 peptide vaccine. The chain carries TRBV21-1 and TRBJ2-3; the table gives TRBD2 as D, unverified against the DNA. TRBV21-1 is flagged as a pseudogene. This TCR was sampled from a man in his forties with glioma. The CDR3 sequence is CASSNVASGSTTDTQYF.